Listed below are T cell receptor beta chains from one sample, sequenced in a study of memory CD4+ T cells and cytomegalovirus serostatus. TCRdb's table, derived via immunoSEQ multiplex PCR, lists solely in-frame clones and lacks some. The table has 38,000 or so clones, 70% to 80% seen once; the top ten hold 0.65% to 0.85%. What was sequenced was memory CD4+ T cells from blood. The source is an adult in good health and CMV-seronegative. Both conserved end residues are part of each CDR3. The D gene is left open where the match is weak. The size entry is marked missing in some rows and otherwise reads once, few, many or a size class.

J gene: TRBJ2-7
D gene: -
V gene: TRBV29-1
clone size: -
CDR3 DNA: TGCAGCGTGGGGGACGGGTACGAGCAGTACTTC
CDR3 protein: CSVGDGYEQYF

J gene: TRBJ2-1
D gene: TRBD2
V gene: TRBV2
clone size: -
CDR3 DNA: TGTGCCAGCAGCGCCCTTCTAGCGGGGGGGTCCTACAATGAGCAGTTCTTC
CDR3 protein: CASSALLAGGSYNEQFF

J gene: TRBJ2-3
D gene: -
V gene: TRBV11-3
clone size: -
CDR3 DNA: TGTGCCAGCAGCTTATCGGGAGGCACAGATACGCAGTATTTT
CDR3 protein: CASSLSGGTDTQYF

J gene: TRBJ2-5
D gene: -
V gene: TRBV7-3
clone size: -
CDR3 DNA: TGTGCCAGCAGCTTAATAGGGCGGGGACAAGAGACCCAGTACTTC
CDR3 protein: CASSLIGRGQETQYF

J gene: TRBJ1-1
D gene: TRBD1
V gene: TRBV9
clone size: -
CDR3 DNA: TGTGCCAGCAGCGTAGGGACAGGGGATCAGACTGAAGCTTTCTTT
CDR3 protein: CASSVGTGDQTEAFF

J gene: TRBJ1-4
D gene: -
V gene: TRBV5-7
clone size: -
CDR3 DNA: TGTGCCAGCAGCCTCCGGACAGCCCTTAGAAATGCAACTAATGAAAAACTGTTTTTT
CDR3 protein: CASSLRTALRNATNEKLFF

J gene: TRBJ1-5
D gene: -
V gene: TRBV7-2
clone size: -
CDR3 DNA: TGTGCCAGCAGCTTAGCCCCACATCAGCCCCAGCATTTT
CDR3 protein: CASSLAPHQPQHF

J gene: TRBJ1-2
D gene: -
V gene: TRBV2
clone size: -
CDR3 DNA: TGTGCCAGCAGGGGCGGGACGTCTAACTATGGCTACACCTTC
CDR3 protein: CASRGGTSNYGYTF

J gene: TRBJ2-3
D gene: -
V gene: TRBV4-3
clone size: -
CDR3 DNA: TGCGCCAGCAGCCAAGAAAGGCGGTGGGGCACAGATACGCAGTATTTT
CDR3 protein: CASSQERRWGTDTQYF

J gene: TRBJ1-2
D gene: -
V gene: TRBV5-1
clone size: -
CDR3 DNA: TGCGCCAGCAGCTTGGCCGTCTCTCCTACAGGGATCGGTGGCTACACCTTC
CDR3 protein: CASSLAVSPTGIGGYTF

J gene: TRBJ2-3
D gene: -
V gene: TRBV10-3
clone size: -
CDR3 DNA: TGTGCCATCAGTGGCAAGGGCGCGGGATACACAGATACGCAGTATTTT
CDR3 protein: CAISGKGAGYTDTQYF

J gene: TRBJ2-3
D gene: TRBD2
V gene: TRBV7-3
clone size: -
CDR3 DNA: TGTGCCAGCAGCTCAGGACTAGCATTAGATACGCAGTATTTT
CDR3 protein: CASSSGLALDTQYF

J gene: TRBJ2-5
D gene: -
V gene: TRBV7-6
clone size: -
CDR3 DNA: TGTGCCAGCAGCTTAAAGGGTCAAGAGACCCAGTACTTC
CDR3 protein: CASSLKGQETQYF

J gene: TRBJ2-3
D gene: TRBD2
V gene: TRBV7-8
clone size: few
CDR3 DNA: TGTGCCAGCAGCTCTGGACTAGTTCGGATCACAGATACGCAGTATTTT
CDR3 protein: CASSSGLVRITDTQYF

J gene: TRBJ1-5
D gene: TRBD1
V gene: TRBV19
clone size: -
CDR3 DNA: TGTGCCAGTAGTACGAACAGGGGGCATGGGCAGCCCCAGCATTTT
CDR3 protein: CASSTNRGHGQPQHF

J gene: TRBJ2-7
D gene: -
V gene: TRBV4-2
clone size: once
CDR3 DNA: TGTGCCAGCAGCCAAGAAGCGTCTAGCGAGCAGTACTTC
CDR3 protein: CASSQEASSEQYF

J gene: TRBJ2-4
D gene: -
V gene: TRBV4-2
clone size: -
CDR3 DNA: TGTGCCAGCAGCCAGACCACAGGGACCAAAAACATTCAGTACTTC
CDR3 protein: CASSQTTGTKNIQYF

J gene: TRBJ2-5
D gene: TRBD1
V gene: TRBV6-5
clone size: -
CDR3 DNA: TGTGCCAGCAGTGATGCAGGGGGCGGGGAGACCCAGTACTTC
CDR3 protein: CASSDAGGGETQYF

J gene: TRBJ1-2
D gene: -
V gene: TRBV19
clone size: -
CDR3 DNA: TGTGCCAGTAGTATTGCGTATTCCTTCTATGGCTACACCTTC
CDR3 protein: CASSIAYSFYGYTF

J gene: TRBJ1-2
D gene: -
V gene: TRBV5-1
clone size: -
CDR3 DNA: TGCGCCAGCAGATATACCGGGAGCTATGGCTACACCTTC
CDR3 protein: CASRYTGSYGYTF

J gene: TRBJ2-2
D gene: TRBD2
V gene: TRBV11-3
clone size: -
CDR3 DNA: TGTGCCAGCAGCCGGACTAGTCACTCCGCCGGGGAGCTGTTTTTT
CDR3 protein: CASSRTSHSAGELFF

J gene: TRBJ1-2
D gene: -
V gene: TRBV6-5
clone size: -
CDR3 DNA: TGTGCCAGCAGTTACGAGTTCAGGGGTAATGGCTACACCTTC
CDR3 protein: CASSYEFRGNGYTF

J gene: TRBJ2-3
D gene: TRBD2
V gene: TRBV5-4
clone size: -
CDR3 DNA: TGTGCCAGCAGCTTGGGGGCCTTAGCGGGGGGCACAGATACGCAGTATTTT
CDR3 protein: CASSLGALAGGTDTQYF

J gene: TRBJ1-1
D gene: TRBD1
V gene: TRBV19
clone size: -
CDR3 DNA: TGTGCCAGTAGCAAGACGGGACAGACGCTAAACACTGAAGCTTTCTTT
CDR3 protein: CASSKTGQTLNTEAFF

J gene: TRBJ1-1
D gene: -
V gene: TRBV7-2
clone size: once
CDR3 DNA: TGTGCCAGCAGCCGAGGGGAAGGGTGGAACACTGAAGCTTTCTTT
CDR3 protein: CASSRGEGWNTEAFF

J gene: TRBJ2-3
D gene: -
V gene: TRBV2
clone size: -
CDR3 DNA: TGTGCCAGCAGTGAAATAATACGCACAGATACGCAGTATTTT
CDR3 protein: CASSEIIRTDTQYF

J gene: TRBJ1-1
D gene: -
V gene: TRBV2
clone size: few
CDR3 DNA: TGTGCCAGCAGCGAAGCCAGGTACAACACTGAAGCTTTCTTT
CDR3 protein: CASSEARYNTEAFF

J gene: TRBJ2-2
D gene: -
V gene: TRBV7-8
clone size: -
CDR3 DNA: TGTGCCAGCAGCTTCCTTCGTGTTTCTTACACCGGGGAGCTGTTTTTT
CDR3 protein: CASSFLRVSYTGELFF

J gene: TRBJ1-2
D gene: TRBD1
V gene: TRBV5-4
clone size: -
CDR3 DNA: TGTGCCAGCAGCCCCCGGACAGGCCAACCTTCCTATGGCTACACCTTC
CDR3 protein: CASSPRTGQPSYGYTF

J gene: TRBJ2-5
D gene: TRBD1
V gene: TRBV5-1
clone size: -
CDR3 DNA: TGCGCCAGCAGCCCACCGACAGGGGGGCAAGAGACCCAGTACTTC
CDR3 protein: CASSPPTGGQETQYF

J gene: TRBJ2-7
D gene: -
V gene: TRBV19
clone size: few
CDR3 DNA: TGTGCCAGTAGTTCAGGCTGGACGGCACCCTACGAGCAGTACTTC
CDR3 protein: CASSSGWTAPYEQYF

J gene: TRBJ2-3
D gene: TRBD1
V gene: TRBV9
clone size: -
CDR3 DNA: TGTGCCAGCTCCCAGGGGGACAGGGGATCAGATACGCAGTATTTT
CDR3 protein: CASSQGDRGSDTQYF

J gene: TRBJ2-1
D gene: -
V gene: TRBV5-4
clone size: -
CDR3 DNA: TGTGCCAGCAGCAAACGGACGGATGAGCAGTTCTTC
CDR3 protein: CASSKRTDEQFF

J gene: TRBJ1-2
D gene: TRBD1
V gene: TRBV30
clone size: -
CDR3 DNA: TGTGCCTGGAGTGTAGACAGGGGAGGGAGTGGCGGCTACACCTTC
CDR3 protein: CAWSVDRGGSGGYTF

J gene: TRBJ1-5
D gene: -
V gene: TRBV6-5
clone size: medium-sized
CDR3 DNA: TGTGCCAGCAGTCCCACTTGGGGAGGCAATCAGCCCCAGCATTTT
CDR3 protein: CASSPTWGGNQPQHF

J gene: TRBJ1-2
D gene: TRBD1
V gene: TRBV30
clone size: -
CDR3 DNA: TGTGCCTGGAGACGACAGGGGAACTATGGCTACACCTTC
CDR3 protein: CAWRRQGNYGYTF

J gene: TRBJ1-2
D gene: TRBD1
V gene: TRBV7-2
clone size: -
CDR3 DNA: TGTGCCAGCAGCGCGCACAGGGGGAACTATGGCTACACCTTC
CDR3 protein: CASSAHRGNYGYTF